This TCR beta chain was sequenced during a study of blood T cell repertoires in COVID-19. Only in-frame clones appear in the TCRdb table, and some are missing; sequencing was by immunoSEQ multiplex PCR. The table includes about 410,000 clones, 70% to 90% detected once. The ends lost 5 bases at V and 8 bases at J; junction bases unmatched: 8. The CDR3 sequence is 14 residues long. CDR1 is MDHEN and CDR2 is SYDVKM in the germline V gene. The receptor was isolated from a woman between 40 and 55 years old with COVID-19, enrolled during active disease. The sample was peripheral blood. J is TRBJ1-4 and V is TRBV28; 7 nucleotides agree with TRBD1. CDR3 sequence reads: CASSLTGSMEKLFF. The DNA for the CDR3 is TGTGCCAGCAGTCTGACAGGGAGTATGGAAAAACTGTTTTTT.